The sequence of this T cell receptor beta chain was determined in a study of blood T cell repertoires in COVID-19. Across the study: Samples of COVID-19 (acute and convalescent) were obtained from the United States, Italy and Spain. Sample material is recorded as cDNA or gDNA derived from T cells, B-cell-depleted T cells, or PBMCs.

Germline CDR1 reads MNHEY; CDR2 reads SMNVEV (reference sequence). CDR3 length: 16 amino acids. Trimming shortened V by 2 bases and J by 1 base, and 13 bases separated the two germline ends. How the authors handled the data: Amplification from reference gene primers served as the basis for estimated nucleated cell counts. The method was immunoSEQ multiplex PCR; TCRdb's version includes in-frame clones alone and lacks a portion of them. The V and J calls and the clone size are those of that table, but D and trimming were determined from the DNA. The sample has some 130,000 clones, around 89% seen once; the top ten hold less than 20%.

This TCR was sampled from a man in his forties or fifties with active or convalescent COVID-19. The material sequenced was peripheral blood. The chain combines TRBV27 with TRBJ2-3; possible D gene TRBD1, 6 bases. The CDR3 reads CASSLRGGPGTDTQYF. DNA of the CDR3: TGTGCCAGCAGTTTACGAGGGGGTCCCGGCACAGATACGCAGTATTTT.